The 22 T cell receptor beta chains below all came from one sample that was sequenced in a study of identical twins. TCRdb redid the calling of the 5' RACE reads with MiXCR, one entry per CDR3 protein. The sample includes approximately 630,000 distinct CDR3 sequences, just over 7% of them seen just once. These data are also associated with another study on yellow fever vaccine responses in identical twins.

The material sequenced was PBMCs. All receptors come from a woman between 18 and 29 years old in good health.

The sample holds a few counts of this clonotype. The chain couples TRBV4-1 to TRBJ2-7; D perhaps matches TRBD1 (6 bases). V dropped 1 base and J dropped 0 bases, with 10 bases sitting between them. The CDR3 is 15 residues long. Germline V gene sequence: CDR1 MGHRA, CDR2 YSYEKL. The CDR3 reads CASSQGQASSYEQYV. CDR3 sequence (DNA): TGCGCCAGCAGCCAAGGACAGGCAAGCTCCTACGAGCAGTACGTC.

This clonotype was observed a handful of times. The genes are TRBV7-9 and TRBJ1-1; tentatively, D is TRBD1 (6 bases). The germline CDR1 and CDR2 sequences are SEHNR and FQNEAQ (reference sequence). The V and J ends lost 4 bases and 4 bases respectively, with 10 bases between them. The CDR3 covers 13 residues. CDR3 sequence reads: CASSWRGGTEAFF. In DNA form, the CDR3 reads TGTGCCAGCAGCTGGCGAGGGGGCACTGAAGCTTTCTTT.

This clonotype was detected many times. J is TRBJ2-2 and V is TRBV3-1; 10 nucleotides match TRBD2. V shed 3 bases and J 2 bases; nucleotides not matched to a gene: 3. This CDR3 spans 16 amino acids. Germline CDR1 reads LGHDT; CDR2 reads YNNKEL (reference sequence). The DNA for the CDR3 is TGTGCCAGCAGCCAGGGACTAGCGACTAACACCGGGGAGCTGTTTTTT. Protein sequence: CASSQGLATNTGELFF.

In this sample, this clonotype turned up a few times. The chain couples TRBV7-6 to TRBJ2-5, with D tentatively TRBD1 (6 bases). V was trimmed by 0 bases and J by 5 bases, leaving 19 bases between them. This CDR3 is 17 amino acids long. The germline V gene has CDR1 SGHVS and CDR2 FNYEAQ. The chain's CDR3 is CASSLALLRGSEETQYF. The CDR3 bases are TGTGCCAGCAGCTTAGCGCTTCTCAGGGGCTCGGAGGAGACCCAGTACTTC.

Of note for this clonotype: This could be a read error, since a much larger clone is one nucleotide away. The J gene is TRBJ2-7, the V gene TRBV12-3 or TRBV12-4, with TRBD1 matching 10 bases. The CDR3 consists of 15 residues. The trim removed 3 bases at V and 0 bases at J, leaving 2 bases unmatched. CDR3 DNA: TGTGCCAGCAGTTTTGGGGACAGGGGCTCCTACGAGCAGTACTTC. It translates to CASSFGDRGSYEQYF.

This clonotype was counted ten times or more. The rearrangement uses TRBV3-1 and TRBJ1-1; a possible D gene is TRBD1 (5 bases). The germline V and J ends were trimmed by 6 bases and 7 bases, with 15 bases remaining between them. Germline V gene data show CDR1 as LGHDT and CDR2 as YNNKEL (reference sequence). CDR3 size: 13 residues. The chain's CDR3 is CASRHGTALEAFF. CDR3 DNA: TGTGCCAGCAGGCATGGGACGGCCCTTGAAGCTTTCTTT.

The V and J genes are TRBV12-3 or TRBV12-4 and TRBJ2-2; D gene uncertain. CDR3 length equals 15 residues. Trimming left V 7 bases short and J 1 base short, with 13 bases between. CDR3 sequence: CASIDTQLNTGELFF. CDR3 nucleotides: TGTGCCAGCATTGACACGCAATTGAACACCGGGGAGCTGTTTTTT.

The chain combines TRBV24-1 with TRBJ2-3; D is uncertain. CDR1 is KGHDR, CDR2 SFDVKD, per germline. The CDR3 loop spans 20 amino acids. The V and J ends lost 0 bases and 0 bases respectively, with 21 bases between them. CDR3 coding DNA: TGTGCCACCAGTGATTTGCGGCAGGCGGCGATTAACTCTAGCACAGATACGCAGTATTTT. It specifies CATSDLRQAAINSSTDTQYF.

This clonotype has only a few counts. The chain carries TRBV6-5 and TRBJ1-1; D is undetermined. Looked up from germline, CDR1 is MNHEY and CDR2 is SVGAGI. The V end was cut by 0 bases, the J end by 4 bases, with 15 bases between. This CDR3 is 16 amino acids long. The CDR3 loop reads CASSYSTGLLGTEAFF. The CDR3, as DNA: TGTGCCAGCAGTTACTCGACGGGTCTCTTGGGCACTGAAGCTTTCTTT.

This chain links TRBV12-3 or TRBV12-4 with TRBJ1-4, with D unresolved. This CDR3 is built from 17 residues. The V end was cut by 2 bases, the J end by 5 bases, with 18 bases between. The CDR3 spells CASSLTGGGVLNEKLFF. CDR3 coding DNA: TGTGCCAGCAGTTTAACGGGAGGTGGAGTGCTAAATGAAAAACTGTTTTTT.

CDR3: CASSGGAGASSYNEQFF. CDR3 DNA: TGTGCCAGCAGCGGTGGAGCGGGAGCTAGCTCCTACAATGAGCAGTTCTTC. This chain uses TRBV5-4 with TRBJ2-1; 8 nucleotides align to TRBD2. The CDR3 loop spans 17 amino acids. Per the germline V gene, CDR1 is SGHNT and CDR2 is YYREEE (reference sequence). V lost 4 bases, J lost 0 bases, and 9 bases stayed unmatched.

This clonotype was seen just once. The rearrangement links TRBV10-2 to TRBJ2-5, with D unclear. The CDR3 has 13 residues. Germline CDR1 WSHSY, CDR2 SAAADI. V lost 2 bases and J 5 bases, leaving 9 bases between the germline ends. CDR3 nucleotide sequence: TGCGCCAGCAGTGAGCGGCTGGGGGAGACCCAGTACTTC. This codes for CASSERLGETQYF.

This clonotype was seen a few times. The chain links TRBV4-1 to TRBJ2-5; D possibly corresponds to TRBD2 (7 bases). Germline V CDR1 and CDR2: MGHRA, YSYEKL. The CDR3 runs to 17 residues. Trimming took off 4 bases at V and 5 bases at J, with 23 bases between the two ends. The CDR3 protein is CASSRSAGGGAWETQYF. The CDR3 nucleotides are TGCGCCAGCAGCCGGAGTGCCGGCGGGGGCGCCTGGGAGACCCAGTACTTC.

This clonotype was detected ten times or more. The gene calls are TRBV10-3 and TRBJ1-5; 9 nucleotides agree with TRBD1. The length of the CDR3 is 15 residues. After removal of 6 bases from V and 3 bases from J, the junction contained 6 bases not matched to a gene. Germline V gives CDR1 ENHRY, CDR2 SYGVKD. CDR3 in amino acids: CAISAGTGPNQPQHF. The DNA of the CDR3 is TGTGCCATCAGCGCGGGGACAGGGCCCAATCAGCCCCAGCATTTT.

The DNA for the CDR3 is TGCAGTGCTAGCCCCCCGCCGGAGGCCCCACACTACGAGCAGTACTTC. It is translated as CSASPPPEAPHYEQYF. V usage is TRBV20-1 and J usage is TRBJ2-7, with D possibly being TRBD2 (5 bases). This CDR3 comprises 16 residues. Looked up from germline, CDR1 is DFQATT and CDR2 is SNEGSKA (reference sequence). V lost 3 bases to trimming and J lost 3 bases, with 21 bases between them.

In its sample, this clonotype was seen many times. The chain joins TRBV27 to TRBJ2-1; 7 positions agree with TRBD1. Looked up from germline, CDR1 is MNHEY and CDR2 is SMNVEV (reference sequence). The CDR3 sequence is 13 residues long. V shed 3 bases, J shed 10 bases, and the junction held 6 bases outside the gene matches. CDR3 in DNA: TGTGCCAGCAGTTTCACAACAGGGGACGAGCAGTTCTTC. Its translation is CASSFTTGDEQFF.

This clonotype appeared a few times. The chain employs TRBV7-9 and TRBJ2-1; maybe TRBD2 (6 bases). The CDR3 spans 13 residues. From germline, CDR1 is SEHNR and CDR2 FQNEAQ (reference sequence). V was clipped by 9 bases and J by 6 bases, with 15 bases between them. Written as DNA, the CDR3 is TGTGCCAGTGTCCACGGGGACTCCAATGAGCAGTTCTTC. Residues: CASVHGDSNEQFF.

Only a few counts were recorded for this clonotype. The junction differs from germline at one of its ends, possibly a read error. The rearrangement joins TRBV24-1 to TRBJ2-2; 8 bases line up with TRBD1. The length of the CDR3 is 21 residues. CDR1 KGHDR and CDR2 SFDVKD come from the germline V gene. As DNA, the CDR3 is TGTGCCGCCAGTGATCCGCGAGACTCCGCAGGGGGCGCCCTAAACACCGGGGAGCTGTTTTTT. Protein: CAASDPRDSAGGALNTGELFF.

A word on this clonotype: With a much larger clone just one base away, this may be a read error. J is TRBJ2-1 and V is TRBV20-1, with a possible D match to TRBD2 (6 bases). The germline gives CDR1 DFQATT, CDR2 SNEGSKA (reference sequence). CDR3 length: 13 residues. Written as DNA, the CDR3 is TGCAGTGCCGAGGGGAGGACCTACGATGAGCAGTTCTTC. Protein: CSAEGRTYDEQFF.

The V gene is TRBV12-3 or TRBV12-4, the J gene TRBJ1-2; D ambiguous. The CDR3 has 12 residues. The V gene lost 7 bases and the J gene lost 8 bases, with 14 bases spanning the gap. The CDR3 sequence is CASNGRGGGYTF. In DNA, the CDR3 is TGTGCCAGCAACGGGCGTGGCGGGGGCTACACCTTC.

This clonotype was picked up a small number of times. The CDR3 loop is CASSWRGDKYNEQFF. The CDR3 nucleotides are TGCGCCAGCAGTTGGAGGGGGGACAAATACAATGAGCAGTTCTTC. The chain joins TRBV5-1 to TRBJ2-1, with D perhaps given as TRBD1 or TRBD2 (6 bases each). The germline V and J ends were trimmed by 5 bases and 4 bases, with 16 bases remaining between them. CDR3 size: 15 residues. Per germline, CDR1 SGHRS and CDR2 YFSETQ.

The chain couples TRBV10-3 to TRBJ2-1, with 7 bases aligning to TRBD1. CDR1 ENHRY and CDR2 SYGVKD come from the germline V gene. V was pared by 6 bases and J by 2 bases, with 10 bases of the junction left unmatched. The CDR3 spans 16 residues. The CDR3 is CAIRGPGTEAYNEQFF. CDR3 DNA sequence: TGTGCCATCAGGGGGCCCGGGACAGAAGCCTACAATGAGCAGTTCTTC.